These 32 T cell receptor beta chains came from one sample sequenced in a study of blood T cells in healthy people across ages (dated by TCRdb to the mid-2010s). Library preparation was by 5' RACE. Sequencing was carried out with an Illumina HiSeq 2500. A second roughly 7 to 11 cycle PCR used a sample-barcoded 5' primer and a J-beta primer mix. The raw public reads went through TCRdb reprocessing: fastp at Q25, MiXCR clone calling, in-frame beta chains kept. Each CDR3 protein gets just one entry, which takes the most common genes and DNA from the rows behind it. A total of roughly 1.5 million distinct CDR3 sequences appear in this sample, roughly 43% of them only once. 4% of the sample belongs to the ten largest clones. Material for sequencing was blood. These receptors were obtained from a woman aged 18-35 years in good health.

DNA for the CDR3: TGCAGTGCAGCCTCGGGACAGGGCTTCTATGGCTACACCTTC. Protein product: CSAASGQGFYGYTF. This chain links TRBV20-1 with TRBJ1-2; 9 nucleotides match TRBD1. CDR1 and CDR2 from the germline V gene are DFQATT and SNEGSKA (reference sequence). The CDR3 runs 14 residues. With V trimmed by 6 bases and J by 4 bases, 9 bases remained unmatched.

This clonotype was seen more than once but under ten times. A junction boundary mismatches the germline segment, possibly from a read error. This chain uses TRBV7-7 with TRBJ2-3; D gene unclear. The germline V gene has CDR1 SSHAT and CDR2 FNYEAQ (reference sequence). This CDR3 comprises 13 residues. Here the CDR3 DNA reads TGTGCTAGCAGCGTAGACGGATCAGATACGCAGTATTTT. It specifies CASSVDGSDTQYF. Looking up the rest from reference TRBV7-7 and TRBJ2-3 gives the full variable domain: GAGVSQSPRYKVTKRGQDVTLRCDPISSHATLYWYQQALGQGPEFLTYFNYEAQPDKSGLPSDRFSAERPEGSISTLTIQRTEQRDSAMYRCASSVDGSDTQYFGPGTRLTVL.

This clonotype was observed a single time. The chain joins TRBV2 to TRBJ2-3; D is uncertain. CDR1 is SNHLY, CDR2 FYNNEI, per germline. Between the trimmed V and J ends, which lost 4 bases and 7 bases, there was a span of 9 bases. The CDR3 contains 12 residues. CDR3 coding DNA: TGTGCCAGCAGTGTGCTCAGCCATACGCAGTATTTT. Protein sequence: CASSVLSHTQYF.

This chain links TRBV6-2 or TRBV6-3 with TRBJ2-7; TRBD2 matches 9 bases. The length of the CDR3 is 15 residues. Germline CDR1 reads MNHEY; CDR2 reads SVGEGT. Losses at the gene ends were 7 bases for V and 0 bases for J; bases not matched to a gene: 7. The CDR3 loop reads CASTVEAGGSYEQYF. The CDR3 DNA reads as TGTGCCAGCACCGTCGAAGCGGGGGGCTCCTACGAGCAGTACTTC.

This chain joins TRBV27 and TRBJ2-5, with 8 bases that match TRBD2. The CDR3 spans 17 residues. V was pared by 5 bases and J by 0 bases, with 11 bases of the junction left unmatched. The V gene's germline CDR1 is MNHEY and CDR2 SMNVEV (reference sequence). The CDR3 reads CASSPTRSGVYQETQYF. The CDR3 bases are TGTGCCAGCAGTCCGACCCGTAGCGGGGTGTACCAAGAGACCCAGTACTTC.

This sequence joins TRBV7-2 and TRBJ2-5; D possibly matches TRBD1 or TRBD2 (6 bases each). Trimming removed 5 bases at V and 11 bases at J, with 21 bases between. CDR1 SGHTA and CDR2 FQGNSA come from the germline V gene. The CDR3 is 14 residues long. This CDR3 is CASSPSRGQYKQYF. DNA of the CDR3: TGTGCCAGCAGCCCGAGTCGGGGGCAATACAAGCAGTACTTC.

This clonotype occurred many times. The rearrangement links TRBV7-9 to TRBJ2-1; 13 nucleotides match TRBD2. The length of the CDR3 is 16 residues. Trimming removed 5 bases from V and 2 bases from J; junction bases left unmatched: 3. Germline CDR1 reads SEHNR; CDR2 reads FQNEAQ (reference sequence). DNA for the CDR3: TGTGCCAGCAGCAAAGGACTAGCGGGGGCCTACAATGAGCAGTTCTTC. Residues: CASSKGLAGAYNEQFF.

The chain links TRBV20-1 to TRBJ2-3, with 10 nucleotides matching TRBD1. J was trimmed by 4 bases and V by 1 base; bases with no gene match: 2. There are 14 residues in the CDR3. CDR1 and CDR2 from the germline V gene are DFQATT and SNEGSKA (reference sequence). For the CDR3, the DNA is TGCAGTGCTAGAGGCGGGACAGGGGCAGATACGCAGTATTTT. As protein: CSARGGTGADTQYF.

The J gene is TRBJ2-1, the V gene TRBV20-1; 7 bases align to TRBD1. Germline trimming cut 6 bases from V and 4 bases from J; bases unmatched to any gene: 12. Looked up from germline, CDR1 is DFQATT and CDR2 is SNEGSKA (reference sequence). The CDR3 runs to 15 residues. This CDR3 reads CSADDRDRPYNEQFF. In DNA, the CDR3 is TGCAGTGCGGACGACCGGGACAGACCTTACAATGAGCAGTTCTTC.

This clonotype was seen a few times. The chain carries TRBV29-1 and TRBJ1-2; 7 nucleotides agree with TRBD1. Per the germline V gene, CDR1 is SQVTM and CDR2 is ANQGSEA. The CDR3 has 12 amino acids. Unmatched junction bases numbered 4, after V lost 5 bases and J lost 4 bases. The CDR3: CSVNTGAYGYTF. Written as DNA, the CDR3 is TGCAGCGTTAACACAGGGGCCTATGGCTACACCTTC.

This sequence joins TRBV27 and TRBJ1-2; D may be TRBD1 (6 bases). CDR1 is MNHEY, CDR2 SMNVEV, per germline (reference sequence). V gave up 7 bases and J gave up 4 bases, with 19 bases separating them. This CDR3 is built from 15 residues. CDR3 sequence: CASKTGLGRAYGYTF. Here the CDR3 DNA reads TGTGCCAGCAAAACAGGGCTAGGCCGCGCCTATGGCTACACCTTC.

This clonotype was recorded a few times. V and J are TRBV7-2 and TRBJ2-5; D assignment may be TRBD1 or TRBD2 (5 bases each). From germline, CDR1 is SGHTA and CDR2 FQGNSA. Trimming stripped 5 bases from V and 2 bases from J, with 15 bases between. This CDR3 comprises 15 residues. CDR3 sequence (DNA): TGTGCCAGCAGCCCGGGGCTTATCACACAAGAGACCCAGTACTTC. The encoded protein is CASSPGLITQETQYF.

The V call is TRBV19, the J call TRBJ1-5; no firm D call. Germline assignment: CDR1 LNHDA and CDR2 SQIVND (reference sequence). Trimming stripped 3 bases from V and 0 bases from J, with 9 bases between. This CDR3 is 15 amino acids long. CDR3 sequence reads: CASSMSIYSNQPQHF. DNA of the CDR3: TGTGCCAGTAGTATGAGTATCTATAGCAATCAGCCCCAGCATTTT. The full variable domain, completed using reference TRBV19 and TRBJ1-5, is DGGITQSPKYLFRKEGQNVTLSCEQNLNHDAMYWYRQDPGQGLRLIYYSQIVNDFQKGDIAEGYSVSREKKESFPLTVTSAQKNPTAFYLCASSMSIYSNQPQHFGDGTRLSIL.

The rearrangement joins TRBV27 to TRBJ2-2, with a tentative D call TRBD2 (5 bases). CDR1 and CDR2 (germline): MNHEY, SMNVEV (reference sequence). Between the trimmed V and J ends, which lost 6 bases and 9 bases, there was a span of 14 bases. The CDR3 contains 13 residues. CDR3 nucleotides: TGTGCCAGCAGCCATAGGGAGTCCAGGGAGCTGTTTTTT. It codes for CASSHRESRELFF.

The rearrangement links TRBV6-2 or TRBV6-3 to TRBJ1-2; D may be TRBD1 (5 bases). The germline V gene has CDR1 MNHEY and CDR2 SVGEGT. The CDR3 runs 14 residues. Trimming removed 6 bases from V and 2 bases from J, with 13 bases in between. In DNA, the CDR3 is TGTGCCAGCAGCCGCCGGGACCAAAACTATGGCTACACCTTC. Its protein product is CASSRRDQNYGYTF.

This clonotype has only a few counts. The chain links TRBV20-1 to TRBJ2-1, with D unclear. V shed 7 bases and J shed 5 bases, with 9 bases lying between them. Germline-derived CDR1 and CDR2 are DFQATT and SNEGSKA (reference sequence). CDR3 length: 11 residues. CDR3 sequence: CSGLVDNEQFF. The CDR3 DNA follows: TGCAGTGGGCTAGTGGACAATGAGCAGTTCTTC.

CDR3 sequence reads: CASSERGASTDTQYF. CDR3 DNA sequence: TGTGCCAGCAGTGAAAGGGGGGCTAGCACAGATACGCAGTATTTT. This rearrangement joins TRBV6-1 to TRBJ2-3; D possibly matches TRBD1 or TRBD2 (6 bases each). The CDR3 has 15 residues. The germline gives CDR1 MNHNS, CDR2 SASEGT. Trimming stripped 2 bases from V and 0 bases from J, with 9 bases between.

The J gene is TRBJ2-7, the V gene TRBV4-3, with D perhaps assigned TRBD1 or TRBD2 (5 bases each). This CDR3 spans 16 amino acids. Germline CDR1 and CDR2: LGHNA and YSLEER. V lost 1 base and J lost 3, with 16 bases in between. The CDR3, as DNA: TGCGCCAGCAGCCAAGCGTGGGGGATGGTCGTCTACGAGCAGTACTTC. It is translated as CASSQAWGMVVYEQYF.

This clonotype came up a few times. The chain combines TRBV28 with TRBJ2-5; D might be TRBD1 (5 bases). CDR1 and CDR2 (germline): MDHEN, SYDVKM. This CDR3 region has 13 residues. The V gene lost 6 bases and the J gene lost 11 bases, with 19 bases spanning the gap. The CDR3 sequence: CASRVGSGNEQYF. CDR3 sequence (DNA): TGTGCCAGCAGGGTTGGCTCAGGGAATGAGCAGTACTTC. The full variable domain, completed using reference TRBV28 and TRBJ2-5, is DVKVTQSSRYLVKRTGEKVFLECVQDMDHENMFWYRQDPGLGLRLIYFSYDVKMKEKGDIPEGYSVSREKKERFSLILESASTNQTSMYLCASRVGSGNEQYFGPGTRLLVL.

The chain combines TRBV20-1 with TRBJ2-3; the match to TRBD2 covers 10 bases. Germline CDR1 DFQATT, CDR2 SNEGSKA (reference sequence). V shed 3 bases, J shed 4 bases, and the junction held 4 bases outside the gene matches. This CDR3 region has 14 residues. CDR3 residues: CSASLAGVSDTQYF. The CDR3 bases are TGCAGTGCTAGTCTAGCGGGAGTGTCAGATACGCAGTATTTT.

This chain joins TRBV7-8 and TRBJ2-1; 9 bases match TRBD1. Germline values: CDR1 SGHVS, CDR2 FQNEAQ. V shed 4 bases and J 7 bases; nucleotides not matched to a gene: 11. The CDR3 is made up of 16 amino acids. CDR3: CASSYGGTGRLNEQFF. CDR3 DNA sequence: TGTGCCAGCAGCTACGGAGGGACAGGGAGGTTGAATGAGCAGTTCTTC.

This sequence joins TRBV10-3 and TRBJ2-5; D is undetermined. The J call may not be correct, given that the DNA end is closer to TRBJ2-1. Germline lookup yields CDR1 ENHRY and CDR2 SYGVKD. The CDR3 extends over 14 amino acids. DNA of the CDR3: TGTGCCATCAGTAGAGAGGTCAGCCAAGAGACCCAGTTCTTC. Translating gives CAISREVSQETQFF.

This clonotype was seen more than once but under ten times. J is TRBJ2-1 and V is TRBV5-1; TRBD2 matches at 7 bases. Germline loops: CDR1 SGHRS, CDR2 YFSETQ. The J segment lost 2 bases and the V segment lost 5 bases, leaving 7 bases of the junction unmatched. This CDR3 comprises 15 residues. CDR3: CASRAGTTAYNEQFF. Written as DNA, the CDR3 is TGCGCCAGCAGGGCCGGGACTACTGCCTACAATGAGCAGTTCTTC. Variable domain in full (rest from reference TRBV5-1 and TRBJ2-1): KAGVTQTPRYLIKTRGQQVTLSCSPISGHRSVSWYQQTPGQGLQFLFEYFSETQRNKGNFPGRFSGRQFSNSRSEMNVSTLELGDSALYLCASRAGTTAYNEQFFGPGTRLTVL.

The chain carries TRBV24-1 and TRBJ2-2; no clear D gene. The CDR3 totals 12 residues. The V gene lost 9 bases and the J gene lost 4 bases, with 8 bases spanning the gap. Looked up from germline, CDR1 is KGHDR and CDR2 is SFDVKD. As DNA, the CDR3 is TGTGCCACCTCTGACGGCACCGGGGAGCTGTTTTTT. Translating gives CATSDGTGELFF.

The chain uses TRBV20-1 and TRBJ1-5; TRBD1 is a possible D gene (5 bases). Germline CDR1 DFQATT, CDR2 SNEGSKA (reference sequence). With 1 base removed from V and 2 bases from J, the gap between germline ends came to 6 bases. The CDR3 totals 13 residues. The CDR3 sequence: CSARGRGNQPQHF. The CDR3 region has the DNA TGCAGTGCTAGAGGCAGGGGCAATCAGCCCCAGCATTTT.

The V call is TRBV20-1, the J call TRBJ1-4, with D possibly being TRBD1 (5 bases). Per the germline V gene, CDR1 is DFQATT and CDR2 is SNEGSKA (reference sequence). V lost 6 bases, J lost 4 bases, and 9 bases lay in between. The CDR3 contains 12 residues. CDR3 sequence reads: CSAKGFNEKLFF. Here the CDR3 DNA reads TGCAGTGCAAAGGGGTTTAATGAAAAACTGTTTTTT.

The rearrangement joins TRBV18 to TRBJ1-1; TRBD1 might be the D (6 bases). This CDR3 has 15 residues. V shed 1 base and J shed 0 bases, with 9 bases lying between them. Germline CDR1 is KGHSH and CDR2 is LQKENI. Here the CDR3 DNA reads TGTGCCAGCTCACCACAGCAGGGGTTGAACACTGAAGCTTTCTTT. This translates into CASSPQQGLNTEAFF. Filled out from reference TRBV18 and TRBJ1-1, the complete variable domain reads NAGVMQNPRHLVRRRGQEARLRCSPMKGHSHVYWYRQLPEEGLKFMVYLQKENIIDESGMPKERFSAEFPKEGPSILRIQQVVRGDSAAYFCASSPQQGLNTEAFFGQGTRLTVV.

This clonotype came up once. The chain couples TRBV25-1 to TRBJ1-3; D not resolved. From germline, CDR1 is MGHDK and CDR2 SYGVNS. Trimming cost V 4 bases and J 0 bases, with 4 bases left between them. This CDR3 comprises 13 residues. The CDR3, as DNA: TGTGCCAGCAGTGTTCGCTCTGGAAACACCATATATTTT. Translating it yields CASSVRSGNTIYF.

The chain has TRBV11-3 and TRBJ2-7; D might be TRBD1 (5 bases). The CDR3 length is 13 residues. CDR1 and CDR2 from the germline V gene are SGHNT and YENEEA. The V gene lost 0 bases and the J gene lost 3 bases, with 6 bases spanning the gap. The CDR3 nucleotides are TGTGCCAGCAGCTTAGATACAGGCTACGAGCAGTACTTC. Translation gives CASSLDTGYEQYF.

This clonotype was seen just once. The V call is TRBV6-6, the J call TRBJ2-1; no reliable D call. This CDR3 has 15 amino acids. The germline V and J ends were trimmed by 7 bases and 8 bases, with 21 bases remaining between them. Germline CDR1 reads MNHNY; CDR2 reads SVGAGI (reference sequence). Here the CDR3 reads CASISLAGSRDEQFF. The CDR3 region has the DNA TGTGCCAGCATTTCCCTCGCCGGCAGTCGAGATGAGCAGTTCTTC.

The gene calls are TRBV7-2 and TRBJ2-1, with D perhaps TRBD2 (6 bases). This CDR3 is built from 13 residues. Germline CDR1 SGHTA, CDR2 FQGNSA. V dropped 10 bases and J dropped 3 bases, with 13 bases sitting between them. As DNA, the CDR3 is TGTGCCACCGGGCGGGGACTCTACAATGAGCAGTTCTTC. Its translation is CATGRGLYNEQFF.

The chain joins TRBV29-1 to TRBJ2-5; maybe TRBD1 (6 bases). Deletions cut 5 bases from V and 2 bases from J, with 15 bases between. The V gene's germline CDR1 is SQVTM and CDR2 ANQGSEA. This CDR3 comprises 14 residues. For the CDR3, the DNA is TGCAGCGTTCAATGGGACACCGCTCAAGAGACCCAGTACTTC. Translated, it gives CSVQWDTAQETQYF.